These 24 T cell receptor beta chains were all obtained from the same sample, sequenced in a study of identical twins. TCRdb re-called the 5' RACE reads through MiXCR, storing one row per CDR3 protein. The table lists a few hundred thousand distinct CDR3 sequences, 9.5% to 10% of them singletons. These data were also filed under a second study, of yellow fever vaccine responses in identical twins.

The specimen sequenced was PBMCs. Receptors were obtained from a young woman in good health.

This clonotype was detected many times. This sequence joins TRBV12-3 or TRBV12-4 and TRBJ1-1; TRBD1 agrees at 7 bases. CDR3 length equals 13 residues. Trimming cost V 8 bases and J 1 base; bases outside gene matches: 4. CDR3 bases: TGTGCCAGCCGGGGACAGCCGAACACTGAAGCTTTCTTT. It specifies CASRGQPNTEAFF.

This clonotype was counted at least ten times. V and J are TRBV7-9 and TRBJ1-1; weak D call: TRBD1 (5 bases). The CDR3 totals 15 residues. V was pared by 4 bases and J by 0 bases, with 12 bases between. Germline lookup yields CDR1 SEHNR and CDR2 FQNEAQ (reference sequence). The CDR3 protein is CASSWTGTVNTEAFF. CDR3 bases: TGTGCCAGCAGCTGGACCGGGACCGTGAACACTGAAGCTTTCTTT.

This clonotype came up many times. The V call is TRBV3-1, the J call TRBJ2-2; no definite D call. From germline, CDR1 is LGHDT and CDR2 YNNKEL (reference sequence). There are 14 residues in the CDR3. V dropped 7 bases and J dropped 6 bases, with 15 bases sitting between them. The CDR3 sequence: CASTPGSLSGELFF. As DNA, the CDR3 is TGTGCCAGCACCCCAGGTAGTCTGTCCGGGGAGCTGTTTTTT.

This clonotype was seen only a few times. This chain connects TRBV5-1 to TRBJ1-1, with D unresolved. The CDR3 length is 15 residues. The germline V and J ends were trimmed by 0 bases and 6 bases, with 15 bases remaining between them. Looked up from germline, CDR1 is SGHRS and CDR2 is YFSETQ. The CDR3 DNA follows: TGCGCCAGCAGCTTGGTGACGGGGTGGAGCCCTGAAGCTTTCTTT. This encodes CASSLVTGWSPEAFF. Full variable domain (remainder filled in from reference TRBV5-1 and TRBJ1-1): KAGVTQTPRYLIKTRGQQVTLSCSPISGHRSVSWYQQTPGQGLQFLFEYFSETQRNKGNFPGRFSGRQFSNSRSEMNVSTLELGDSALYLCASSLVTGWSPEAFFGQGTRLTVV.

This clonotype was seen more than once but under ten times. The CDR3 spells CSASPPSGRDEDTQYF. CDR3 coding DNA: TGCAGTGCCTCACCTCCCAGCGGACGTGATGAAGATACGCAGTATTTT. The V call is TRBV20-1, the J call TRBJ2-3; TRBD2 is a possible D gene (5 bases). CDR3 length: 16 residues. Trimming removed 6 bases from V and 5 bases from J, with 24 bases in between. Germline V lookup: CDR1 DFQATT, CDR2 SNEGSKA (reference sequence).

This clonotype occurred a few times. V gene TRBV7-8 combines with J gene TRBJ2-2; D is unresolved. The CDR3 is 19 residues long. Trimming removed 1 base at V and 2 bases at J, with 20 bases between. Germline-derived CDR1 and CDR2 are SGHVS and FQNEAQ. The CDR3 DNA reads TGTGCCAGCAGCTTAGACGCAGGCGCCGGACCCTTTAACACCGGGGAGCTGTTTTTT. Translated: CASSLDAGAGPFNTGELFF.

In its sample, this clonotype was seen a few times. V usage is TRBV20-1 and J usage is TRBJ2-3, with TRBD2 matching 8 bases. V shed 5 bases and J 7 bases; nucleotides not matched to a gene: 5. The germline V gene has CDR1 DFQATT and CDR2 SNEGSKA (reference sequence). This CDR3 has 12 amino acids. In DNA, the CDR3 is TGCAGTGCTGTGAGCGGGAGTTATACGCAGTATTTT. Translating it yields CSAVSGSYTQYF.

In its sample, this clonotype was seen a few times. The genes are TRBV2 and TRBJ2-3; no definite D call. There are 14 residues in the CDR3. Germline V gene sequence: CDR1 SNHLY, CDR2 FYNNEI. V was trimmed by 11 bases and J by 6 bases, leaving 21 bases between them. The CDR3 protein is CAAPVHGWSDTQYF. CDR3 DNA sequence: TGTGCCGCTCCGGTACACGGGTGGTCGGATACGCAGTATTTT.

Comments on this clonotype: This may be a read error: a much more frequent sequence differs by one nucleotide. The chain combines TRBV12-3 or TRBV12-4 with TRBJ1-5, with a possible D match to TRBD1 (6 bases). The CDR3 consists of 14 residues. CDR3 coding DNA: TGTGCCAACAGTTTAACCACAGGGAATCAGCCCCAGCATTTT. Its protein is CANSLTTGNQPQHF.

This clonotype was seen ten or more times. The chain carries TRBV7-2 and TRBJ2-1; maybe TRBD1 (6 bases). Per the germline V gene, CDR1 is SGHTA and CDR2 is FQGNSA. The CDR3 loop spans 15 amino acids. Trimming removed 1 base at V and 3 bases at J, with 10 bases between. Here the CDR3 reads CASSLEPGDYNEQFF. In DNA, the CDR3 is TGTGCCAGCAGCTTAGAGCCAGGGGACTACAATGAGCAGTTCTTC.

This chain joins TRBV20-1 and TRBJ2-1; D ambiguous. This CDR3 contains 15 residues. V was pared by 3 bases and J by 0 bases, with 12 bases between. Per germline, CDR1 DFQATT and CDR2 SNEGSKA (reference sequence). CDR3 in DNA: TGCAGTGCTAGTCCCGGCGGAAGCTCCTACAATGAGCAGTTCTTC. Translation gives CSASPGGSSYNEQFF.

This clonotype has at least ten counts. The chain links TRBV21-1 to TRBJ2-3; the table's D call of TRBD2 was not tested on the DNA. TRBV21-1 is tagged as a pseudogene. The CDR3 length is 11 residues. CDR3 nucleotides: TGTGCCAGCAGCGGAGGATCCACGCAGTATTTT. Protein: CASSGGSTQYF.

This clonotype was recorded at least ten times. The V gene is TRBV29-1, the J gene TRBJ2-7; either TRBD1 or TRBD2 may fit D (5 bases each). V lost 6 bases to trimming and J lost 6 bases, with 12 bases between them. This CDR3 comprises 11 residues. Germline assignment: CDR1 SQVTM and CDR2 ANQGSEA. The CDR3 bases are TGCAGCGTAGGGGAACTAGGCGAGCAGTACTTC. Translated: CSVGELGEQYF.

The chain combines TRBV27 with TRBJ2-5, with D unresolved. Germline CDR1 MNHEY, CDR2 SMNVEV (reference sequence). The CDR3 has 13 amino acids. Trimming cost V 8 bases and J 3 bases, with 13 bases left between them. Here the CDR3 reads CASGTNPKETQYF. The CDR3 DNA is TGTGCCAGCGGCACAAACCCGAAAGAGACCCAGTACTTC.

The chain combines TRBV18 with TRBJ2-7; 10 bases are shared with TRBD2. V dropped 0 bases and J dropped 2; count of bases not matched to a gene: 4. From germline, CDR1 is KGHSH and CDR2 LQKENI. The CDR3 is 16 amino acids. As DNA, the CDR3 is TGTGCCAGCTCACCACCGTCGCTAGCGGGGGCCTACGAGCAGTACTTC. As protein: CASSPPSLAGAYEQYF.

V is TRBV4-3 and J is TRBJ2-1; 8 nucleotides line up with TRBD2. This CDR3 region has 17 residues. Germline values: CDR1 LGHNA, CDR2 YSLEER. After removal of 3 bases from V and 8 bases from J, the junction contained 15 bases not matched to a gene. CDR3 nucleotides: TGCGCCAGCAGCCAGACTCTTGGCGCGGGAGGATTGGATGAGCAGTTCTTC. It is translated as CASSQTLGAGGLDEQFF.

The CDR3 reads CASRTAGPGNTIYF. For the CDR3, the DNA is TGTGCCAGCAGAACGGCAGGGCCTGGAAACACCATATATTTT. The V gene is TRBV12-3 or TRBV12-4, the J gene TRBJ1-3; the D gene is possibly TRBD1 (5 bases). This CDR3 comprises 14 residues. Trimming removed 6 bases at V and 2 bases at J, with 11 bases between.

This clonotype was found many times. The V call is TRBV12-3 or TRBV12-4, the J call TRBJ2-4; D not resolved. Trimming removed 5 bases from V and 5 bases from J, with 13 bases in between. This CDR3 has 14 residues. The CDR3 sequence is CASSHYSDQNIQYF. The CDR3 DNA reads as TGTGCCAGCAGTCACTACAGCGACCAAAACATTCAGTACTTC.

In its sample, this clonotype was seen many times. The chain uses TRBV10-3 and TRBJ2-7; the D is unclear. Germline V CDR1 and CDR2: ENHRY, SYGVKD. Trimming removed 11 bases from V and 0 bases from J, with 8 bases in between. The CDR3 length is 11 residues. The CDR3 DNA sequence: TGTGCCGTCTCGAGCTCCTACGAGCAGTACTTC. Translated: CAVSSSYEQYF.

This clonotype was counted at least ten times. CDR3 loop: CASRTSGNNEQFF. CDR3 nucleotides: TGTGCCAGCAGAACTAGCGGAAACAATGAGCAGTTCTTC. The chain joins TRBV3-1 to TRBJ2-1; 8 bases are a match to TRBD2. The germline V gene has CDR1 LGHDT and CDR2 YNNKEL (reference sequence). This CDR3 region has 13 residues. J gave up 5 bases and V 6 bases, and 3 bases lay outside the gene matches.

The genes are TRBV7-3 and TRBJ2-1, with D possibly being TRBD2 (6 bases). CDR1 SGHTA and CDR2 FQGTGA come from the germline V gene. There are 16 residues in the CDR3. The ends were cut back, 5 bases at V and 0 bases at J, with 14 bases in the middle. The CDR3 bases are TGTGCCAGCAGCGTCCTTAGCGGCCGCTCCTACAATGAGCAGTTCTTC. It specifies CASSVLSGRSYNEQFF.

The chain has TRBV7-3 and TRBJ2-1, with TRBD2 matching over 12 bases. J was trimmed by 0 bases and V by 4 bases; bases with no gene match: 10. The CDR3 is 19 residues long. Germline assignment: CDR1 SGHTA and CDR2 FQGTGA. CDR3 coding DNA: TGTGCCAGCAGCTCTGGACTAGCGGGGTCCCCAAGCTCCTACAATGAGCAGTTCTTC. This sequence encodes CASSSGLAGSPSSYNEQFF.

At least ten counts were recorded for this clonotype. Here the CDR3 DNA reads TGTGCCAGCAGTTCACCGGGACAGGGGTATAGCGGGGAGCTGTTTTTT. The encoded protein is CASSSPGQGYSGELFF. This rearrangement joins TRBV12-3 or TRBV12-4 to TRBJ2-2, with TRBD1 matching 10 bases. The CDR3 sequence is 16 residues long. The trim removed 4 bases at V and 7 bases at J, leaving 9 bases unmatched.

This clonotype was found many times. The chain employs TRBV28 and TRBJ1-1, with a weak D call TRBD1 (6 bases). CDR1 and CDR2 (germline): MDHEN, SYDVKM. This CDR3 spans 18 amino acids. V shed 1 base and J shed 1 base, with 19 bases lying between them. The CDR3 DNA reads as TGTGCCAGCAGTTTATCGACCTGGGGGGCTAGGGAGAACACTGAAGCTTTCTTT. Protein product: CASSLSTWGARENTEAFF.